Listed below are T cell receptor beta chains from one sample, sequenced in a study of CD8+CD57+ T cells in acquired aplastic anemia. TCRdb itself ran the reads through MiXCR, one entry per CDR3 protein. The repertoire holds roughly 61,000 distinct CDR3 sequences, 55% to 70% seen once, with less than 20% in the top ten. Source material: sorted CD4+, CD8+, or CD8+CD57+ T cells (not recorded which) from PBMCs. The receptors stem from a human donor with aplastic anemia. Both conserved end residues are part of each CDR3. A D gene is named only where the DNA matches it firmly. Some rows have no size entry. The others give once, few or many, or a class for an expanded clone.

J: TRBJ2-7; V: TRBV20-1; D: -; size: once; DNA: TGCAGTGCCCCAGGGTACGAGCAGTACTTC; CDR3: CSAPGYEQYF
J: TRBJ1-5; V: TRBV10-2; D: -; size: -; DNA: TGCGCCAGCATGGGGAAAAGCAATCAGCCCCAGCATTTT; CDR3: CASMGKSNQPQHF
J: TRBJ1-5; V: TRBV19; D: -; size: once; DNA: TGTGCCAGTAGTGCCGACGTTAGCAATCAGCCCCAGCATTTT; CDR3: CASSADVSNQPQHF
J: TRBJ2-3; V: TRBV4-1; D: TRBD1; size: many; DNA: TGCGCCAGCAGCCAAGGTATCCCCCCCCTTACGGGGACAGGCACAGATACGCAGTATTTT; CDR3: CASSQGIPPLTGTGTDTQYF
J: TRBJ1-1; V: TRBV30; D: -; size: many; DNA: TGTGCCTTGGACTTCATAAGTGAAGCTTTCTTT; CDR3: CALDFISEAFF
J: TRBJ1-1; V: TRBV6-1; D: TRBD1; size: many; DNA: TGTGCCAGCAGAGGACAGGGGTCCACTGAAGCTTTCTTT; CDR3: CASRGQGSTEAFF
J: TRBJ1-6; V: TRBV19; D: -; size: few; DNA: TGTGCCAGTACCATTAGTGCGGGGAACATAGATTCACCCCTCCACTTT; CDR3: CASTISAGNIDSPLHF
J: TRBJ1-6; V: TRBV2; D: TRBD1; size: -; DNA: TGTGCCAGCACCGGGACAGGGAATTCACCCCTCCACTTT; CDR3: CASTGTGNSPLHF
J: TRBJ1-2; V: TRBV9; D: -; size: many; DNA: TGTGCCAGCAGCCCCGAAGGGAGGGACGTCTATGGCTACACCTTC; CDR3: CASSPEGRDVYGYTF
J: TRBJ1-1; V: TRBV2; D: -; size: once; DNA: TGTGCCAGCAGTGGAGAGACGGTGAACACTGAAGCTTTCTTT; CDR3: CASSGETVNTEAFF
J: TRBJ2-3; V: TRBV7-3; D: TRBD1; size: few; DNA: TGTGCCAGCAGCATAGACAGGGAGACGCAGTATTTT; CDR3: CASSIDRETQYF
J: TRBJ2-2; V: TRBV10-3; D: -; size: -; DNA: TGTGCCATCAGTGAGAGCGCGCCACCGGGGGAGCTGTTTTTT; CDR3: CAISESAPPGELFF
J: TRBJ2-7; V: TRBV14; D: TRBD1; size: many; DNA: TGTGCCAGCAGTCCAAGGGGACAGGGGGCGAGCTCCTACGAGCAGTACTTC; CDR3: CASSPRGQGASSYEQYF
J: TRBJ1-6; V: TRBV25-1; D: -; size: -; DNA: TGTGCCAGCAGTTGGGTAGGGGCGGATTATAATTCACCCCTCCACTTT; CDR3: CASSWVGADYNSPLHF
J: TRBJ2-7; V: TRBV4-1; D: -; size: -; DNA: TGCGCCAGCAGCCAAGGGCAGGGGAGTCCCTACGAGCAGTACTTC; CDR3: CASSQGQGSPYEQYF
J: TRBJ2-7; V: TRBV25-1; D: -; size: once; DNA: TGTGCCAGCAGTGGCTTTCGGACGGATTATGGGGACGAGCAGTACTTC; CDR3: CASSGFRTDYGDEQYF
J: TRBJ1-1; V: TRBV20-1; D: TRBD1; size: once; DNA: TGCAGTGCTGTTGGACAGGCTAACACTGAAGCTTTCTTT; CDR3: CSAVGQANTEAFF
J: TRBJ2-1; V: TRBV7-2; D: -; size: -; DNA: TGTGCCAGCACCCGGGGCCCGAACAATGAGCAGTTCTTC; CDR3: CASTRGPNNEQFF
J: TRBJ2-2; V: TRBV29-1; D: -; size: -; DNA: TGCAGCGCTTCTTCGGGCGGGGAGCTGTTTTTT; CDR3: CSASSGGELFF
J: TRBJ2-7; V: TRBV4-2; D: -; size: many; DNA: TGTGCCAGCAGCCATCTAAGTCCGACAGGATCTACCTACGAGCAGTACTTC; CDR3: CASSHLSPTGSTYEQYF
J: TRBJ1-2; V: TRBV19; D: -; size: few; DNA: TGTGCCAGTAGTATGGGAGGGTACTATGGCTACACCTTC; CDR3: CASSMGGYYGYTF
J: TRBJ2-5; V: TRBV7-8; D: TRBD1; size: many; DNA: TGTGCCAGCAGCCTACTACAGGGGGCAGAAGAGACCCAGTACTTC; CDR3: CASSLLQGAEETQYF
J: TRBJ2-1; V: TRBV10-1; D: TRBD1; size: -; DNA: TGCGCCAGCAGTCCGACAGGGGGCTCCTACAATGAGCAGTTCTTC; CDR3: CASSPTGGSYNEQFF
J: TRBJ1-2; V: TRBV7-9; D: -; size: medium-sized; DNA: TGTGCCAGCAGCTTGGGGGATAACTATGGCTACACCTTC; CDR3: CASSLGDNYGYTF
J: TRBJ1-1; V: TRBV24-1; D: TRBD1; size: many; DNA: TGTGCCACCCGCGGGACAGGGGATTCGGGCACTGAAGCTTTCTTT; CDR3: CATRGTGDSGTEAFF
J: TRBJ2-7; V: TRBV7-9; D: -; size: -; DNA: TGTGCCAGCAGCTTAGATCCAGACGAGCAGTACTTC; CDR3: CASSLDPDEQYF
J: TRBJ2-3; V: TRBV24-1; D: TRBD1; size: -; DNA: TGTGCCACCAGTGATTCGAACAGGGGCGATACGCAGTATTTT; CDR3: CATSDSNRGDTQYF
J: TRBJ2-5; V: TRBV15; D: TRBD2; size: -; DNA: TGTGCCACCAGCAGAGCTCGCGGGACTAGCGGGGGGGCGGATTCCGAGACCCAGTACTTC; CDR3: CATSRARGTSGGADSETQYF